The 20 T cell receptor beta chains below all came from one sample that was sequenced in a study of blood T cell repertoires in COVID-19. Here immunoSEQ multiplex PCR was the method, and the copy in TCRdb shows in-frame clones only, minus some. The table has tens of thousands of clones, approximately 78% seen once. Sequenced material: peripheral blood. The source is a woman aged 80 or over with active or convalescent COVID-19.

This sequence joins TRBV4-3 and TRBJ1-1; D ambiguous. Trimming left V 1 base short and J 1 base short, with 4 bases between. CDR1 and CDR2 from the germline V gene are LGHNA and YSLEER. The CDR3 loop spans 13 amino acids. CDR3 bases: TGCGCCAGCAGCCAAGTCCAGAACACTGAAGCTTTCTTT. Encoded protein: CASSQVQNTEAFF.

The rearrangement links TRBV3-1 (or the pseudogene TRBV3-2) to TRBJ1-2; 8 bases match TRBD1. Germline loops: CDR1 LGHDT, CDR2 YNNKEL (reference sequence). Trimming took 4 bases from V and 8 from J; bases not matched to a gene: 9. The CDR3 covers 14 residues. The chain's CDR3 is CASSPGQGMVGYTF. For the CDR3, the DNA is TGTGCCAGCAGCCCTGGACAGGGAATGGTAGGCTACACCTTC.

This clone was found a few times. V is TRBV28 and J is TRBJ1-1; D uncertain. Germline CDR1 and CDR2: MDHEN and SYDVKM. The germline V and J ends were trimmed by 2 bases and 3 bases, with 7 bases remaining between them. There are 13 residues in the CDR3. The CDR3 DNA reads TGTGCCAGCAGTTTACCCACACACACTGAAGCTTTCTTT. Its translation: CASSLPTHTEAFF.

CDR3: CASSSDRIYNEQFF. The CDR3 DNA reads as TGTGCCAGCAGCTCGGACAGGATCTACAATGAGCAGTTCTTC. This chain connects TRBV3-1 (or the pseudogene TRBV3-2) to TRBJ2-1; TRBD1 agrees at 7 bases. Germline CDR1 reads LGHDT; CDR2 reads YNNKEL (reference sequence). Trimming cost V 5 bases and J 3 bases; bases outside gene matches: 4. The CDR3 runs to 14 residues.

This clone was detected only once. The junction departs from germline at one end; a sequencing error may be responsible. The chain couples TRBV11-3 to TRBJ2-1; weak D call: TRBD2 (5 bases). Germline V CDR1 and CDR2: SGHNT, YENEEA. This CDR3 is built from 15 residues. CDR3 DNA sequence: TGTGCCAGCAGCCTAGAGGGAGTCTCCTACAATGAGCAGTTCTTC. This codes for CASSLEGVSYNEQFF. The variable domain in full, completed from reference TRBV11-3 and TRBJ2-1, reads EAGVVQSPRYKIIEKKQPVAFWCNPISGHNTLYWYLQNLGQGPELLIRYENEEAVDDSQLPKDRFSAERLKGVDSTLKIQPAELGDSAVYLCASSLEGVSYNEQFFGPGTRLTVL.

The chain employs TRBV19 and TRBJ1-1, with D perhaps TRBD1 (6 bases). Germline CDR1 LNHDA, CDR2 SQIVND (reference sequence). The CDR3 is 13 amino acids. Between the trimmed V and J ends, which lost 2 bases and 9 bases, there was a span of 13 bases. The DNA for the CDR3 is TGTGCCAGTAGTATATCAGGGGCGCGTCAAGCTTTCTTT. It encodes CASSISGARQAFF.

The CDR3 DNA sequence: TGTGCCAGCAATCGACTAGCGGGGTACAATGAGCAGTTCTTC. Amino acids: CASNRLAGYNEQFF. The chain uses TRBV2 and TRBJ2-1, with 11 bases matching TRBD2. V was clipped by 7 bases and J by 4 bases; unmatched bases: 3. The CDR3 is made up of 14 amino acids. In germline, CDR1 is SNHLY, CDR2 FYNNEI.

J is TRBJ1-1 and V is TRBV3-1 (or the pseudogene TRBV3-2); a weak D match, TRBD1 (6 bases). The CDR3 runs 15 residues. Germline V gives CDR1 LGHDT, CDR2 YNNKEL (reference sequence). The germline V and J ends were trimmed by 5 bases and 1 base, with 14 bases remaining between them. The CDR3 nucleotides are TGTGCCAGCAGCTTAGGGGGTCAGGCGAACACTGAAGCTTTCTTT. Translated: CASSLGGQANTEAFF.

The chain is built from TRBV6-8 and TRBJ2-5; 11 bases map to TRBD1. CDR3 size: 13 residues. V lost 6 bases, J lost 6 bases, and 3 bases stayed unmatched. Per germline, CDR1 MNHGY and CDR2 SAAAGT. In nucleotides, the CDR3 is TGTGCCAGCAGGGGGACAGGGGGACAGACCCAGTACTTC. As protein: CASRGTGGQTQYF.

The chain recombines TRBV7-2 with TRBJ1-1, with TRBD1 matching over 8 bases. The trim removed 5 bases at V and 1 base at J, leaving 3 bases unmatched. Germline V CDR1 and CDR2: SGHTA, FQGNSA. The CDR3 has 14 amino acids. Written as DNA, the CDR3 is TGTGCCAGCAGCAAACAGGGGGGGAACACTGAAGCTTTCTTT. Protein sequence: CASSKQGGNTEAFF.

The rearrangement uses TRBV5-1 and TRBJ1-1; tentative D call: TRBD1 (6 bases). This CDR3 contains 13 residues. V was clipped by 4 bases and J by 9 bases, with 16 bases between them. Germline V gene sequence: CDR1 SGHRS, CDR2 YFSETQ. The CDR3 DNA reads TGCGCCAGCAGCCTACAACTGGGGGCGCAAGCTTTCTTT. This encodes CASSLQLGAQAFF.

The chain is built from TRBV12-5 and TRBJ2-2; 13 positions agree with TRBD2. V gave up 1 base and J gave up 6 bases; unmatched junction bases: 5. Germline loops: CDR1 LGHNT, CDR2 FRNRAP. The length of the CDR3 is 17 residues. The CDR3 region is CASGLGSTSGRAGELFF. The DNA of the CDR3 is TGTGCTAGTGGTTTGGGGTCTACTAGCGGGAGGGCCGGGGAGCTGTTTTTT.

V gene TRBV28 combines with J gene TRBJ1-6; D is unclear. The V and J ends lost 3 bases and 4 bases respectively, with 10 bases between them. Germline V gene data show CDR1 as MDHEN and CDR2 as SYDVKM. CDR3 length: 15 amino acids. This CDR3 reads CASSFSGGYNSPLHF. In DNA, the CDR3 is TGTGCCAGCAGTTTCTCGGGAGGGTATAATTCACCCCTCCACTTT.

This clone was observed a single time. The V call is TRBV11-2, the J call TRBJ1-6, with a tentative D call TRBD1 (5 bases). Trimming took off 6 bases at V and 9 bases at J, with 21 bases between the two ends. The CDR3 is 16 amino acids. Germline CDR1 and CDR2: SGHAT and FQNNGV. CDR3 loop: CASSKFFRGAFSPLHF. CDR3 coding DNA: TGTGCCAGCAGTAAATTTTTCCGTGGGGCCTTTTCACCCCTCCACTTT.

This clone has more than one count but fewer than ten. This chain joins TRBV24-1 and TRBJ1-2; D call uncertain. Germline V gene lookup returns CDR1 KGHDR and CDR2 SFDVKD. The CDR3 runs to 17 residues. V was shortened by 2 bases and J by 8 bases, with 23 bases between the two germline ends. The CDR3 region has the DNA TGTGCCACCAGTGATTCCCTTGCTAGTGCGGGGATTTTGGGCTACACCTTC. It encodes CATSDSLASAGILGYTF.

This clone was counted a single time. CDR3 residues: CASSKAGGTNEKLFF. CDR3 DNA: TGTGCCAGCAGTAAGGCCGGGGGAACTAATGAAAAACTGTTTTTT. This chain connects TRBV28 to TRBJ1-4; weak D call: TRBD1 (5 bases). This CDR3 comprises 15 residues. From germline, CDR1 is MDHEN and CDR2 SYDVKM. Trimming shortened V by 5 bases and J by 1 base, and 11 bases separated the two germline ends.

V and J are TRBV7-2 and TRBJ1-5; D unresolved. In germline, CDR1 is SGHTA, CDR2 FQGNSA. With 4 bases removed from V and 3 bases from J, the gap between germline ends came to 13 bases. The CDR3 consists of 15 residues. CDR3 in DNA: TGTGCCAGCAGCTCCGACGGCAGACTCAATCAGCCCCAGCATTTT. Protein sequence: CASSSDGRLNQPQHF.

The chain couples TRBV5-8 to TRBJ2-3, with D perhaps matching TRBD1 (5 bases). CDR3 size: 13 residues. The germline gives CDR1 SGHTS, CDR2 YDEGEE. Trimming stripped 4 bases from V and 2 bases from J, with 8 bases between. As DNA, the CDR3 is TGTGCCAGCAGCCGGACACCCACAGATACGCAGTATTTT. It yields the protein CASSRTPTDTQYF.

The V call is TRBV5-4, the J call TRBJ2-3; D gene ambiguous. The CDR3 is 13 amino acids. CDR1 and CDR2 from the germline V gene are SGHNT and YYREEE (reference sequence). The V and J ends lost 0 bases and 1 base respectively, with 3 bases between them. The CDR3 loop is CASSLGRTDTQYF. The CDR3 nucleotides read TGTGCCAGCAGCTTGGGGCGCACAGATACGCAGTATTTT. The complete variable domain, with remaining parts taken from reference TRBV5-4 and TRBJ2-3, reads ETGVTQSPTHLIKTRGQQVTLRCSSQSGHNTVSWYQQALGQGPQFIFQYYREEENGRGNFPPRFSGLQFPNYSSELNVNALELDDSALYLCASSLGRTDTQYFGPGTRLTVL.

In its sample, this clone was seen once. This CDR3 reads CASSYGLASNTGELFF. The CDR3, as DNA: TGTGCCAGCAGTTACGGACTAGCGAGTAACACCGGGGAGCTGTTTTTT. V usage is TRBV6-5 and J usage is TRBJ2-2; TRBD2 matches 9 bases. CDR1 MNHEY and CDR2 SVGAGI come from the germline V gene. Trimming took 2 bases from V and 2 from J; bases not matched to a gene: 3. There are 16 residues in the CDR3.